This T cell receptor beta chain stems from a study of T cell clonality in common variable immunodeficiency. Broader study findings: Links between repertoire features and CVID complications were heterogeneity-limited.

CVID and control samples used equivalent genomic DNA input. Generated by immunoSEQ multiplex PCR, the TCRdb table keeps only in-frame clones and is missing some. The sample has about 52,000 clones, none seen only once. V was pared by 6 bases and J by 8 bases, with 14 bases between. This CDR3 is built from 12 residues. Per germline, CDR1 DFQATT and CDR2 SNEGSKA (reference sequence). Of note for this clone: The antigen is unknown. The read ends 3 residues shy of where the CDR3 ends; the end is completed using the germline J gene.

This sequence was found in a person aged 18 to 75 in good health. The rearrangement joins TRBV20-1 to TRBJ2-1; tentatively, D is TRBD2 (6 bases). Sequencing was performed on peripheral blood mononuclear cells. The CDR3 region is CSAPLAQDEQFF. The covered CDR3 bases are TGCAGTGCCCCACTAGCTCAGGATGAG.